The 18 T cell receptor beta chains given below trace back to one sample, sequenced in a study of regulatory T cells in long-lasting Graves disease. To make TCR beta libraries, researchers used iRepertoire HTBI primers and Arm-PCR of CDR3 regions. TCRdb re-derived calls from the multiplex PCR reads in MiXCR, one entry per CDR3 protein. The repertoire includes roughly 530,000 distinct CDR3 sequences, more than 15% of them detected once, and approximately 25% sits in the top ten. Time point defined: newly diagnosed GD, antithyroid drugs for less than 3 months. With RNA extracted from PBMCs as input, the TCR library was made. The same sample was also used in a study of T cells in Graves' hyperthyroidism and ophthalmopathy.

Sequencing used peripheral blood mononuclear cells (PBMCs), obtained at new diagnosis, from a patient treated with antithyroid drugs. These receptors were obtained from a woman aged 35-65 years with Graves disease.

The chain joins TRBV12-3 or TRBV12-4 to TRBJ1-5; D possibly corresponds to TRBD1 (5 bases). The CDR3 consists of 16 residues. Trimming pared 4 bases from V and 1 base from J, leaving 14 bases between. CDR3 nucleotide sequence: TGTGCCAGCAGTTGGGGCGGACCTCCCAGCAATCAGCCCCAGCATTTT. Protein: CASSWGGPPSNQPQHF.

This clonotype was picked up many times. The chain carries TRBV15 and TRBJ1-5; no clear D gene. The V and J ends lost 3 bases and 2 bases respectively, with 14 bases between them. The CDR3 totals 16 residues. The V gene's germline CDR1 is LNHNV and CDR2 YYDKDF (reference sequence). The CDR3 protein is CATSSDGRPGNQPQHF. As DNA, the CDR3 is TGTGCCACCAGCAGCGACGGACGGCCGGGCAATCAGCCCCAGCATTTT.

About this clonotype: One base separates it from a far larger clone, so it is likely a read error. V usage is TRBV2 and J usage is TRBJ2-1; 7 bases are shared with TRBD1. The CDR3 covers 14 residues. The germline V gene encodes CDR1 SNHLY and CDR2 FYNNEI. V trimming: 6 bases; J trimming: 6 bases; junction bases outside the gene matches: 8. The CDR3 protein is CASSFRQGRNEQFF. CDR3 DNA: TGTGCCAGCAGCTTCCGACAGGGACGCAATGAGCAGTTCTTC. Drawing the rest from reference TRBV2 and TRBJ2-1, the complete variable domain is EPEVTQTPSHQVTQMGQEVILRCVPISNHLYFYWYRQILGQKVEFLVSFYNNEISEKSEIFDDQFSVERPDGSNFTLKIRSTKLEDSAMYFCASSFRQGRNEQFFGPGTRLTVL.

This clonotype turned up a few times. The J gene is TRBJ2-7, the V gene TRBV2; 12 positions agree with TRBD2. The V gene's germline CDR1 is SNHLY and CDR2 FYNNEI. The CDR3 loop spans 17 amino acids. V lost 5 bases and J lost 7; bases outside the gene matches: 15. CDR3 amino acids: CASSTSGGPRGRGEQYF. As DNA, the CDR3 is TGTGCCAGCAGTACTAGCGGGGGGCCGAGGGGGCGTGGGGAGCAGTACTTC.

The sample holds a few counts of this clonotype. This chain connects TRBV7-9 to TRBJ1-2; no clear D gene. The CDR3 runs to 15 residues. The V gene's germline CDR1 is SEHNR and CDR2 FQNEAQ (reference sequence). V dropped 2 bases and J dropped 3 bases, with 13 bases sitting between them. The CDR3, as DNA: TGTGCCAGCAGCTTACTGTCGGGTTTTGACTATGGCTACACCTTC. Its protein product is CASSLLSGFDYGYTF.

This clonotype was detected many times. The J gene is TRBJ2-5, the V gene TRBV6-1, with TRBD2 matching 13 bases. The junction had 3 bases not matched to a gene; V was cut back by 6 bases and J by 5 bases. Germline V CDR1 and CDR2: MNHNS, SASEGT. There are 14 residues in the CDR3. CDR3 loop: CASRLAGGRETQYF. DNA of the CDR3: TGTGCCAGCAGACTAGCGGGGGGGAGGGAGACCCAGTACTTC.

This clonotype appeared a few times. The chain recombines TRBV12-3 or TRBV12-4 with TRBJ1-5; D may be TRBD1 (6 bases). V lost 6 bases and J lost 3, with 12 bases in between. This CDR3 comprises 14 residues. The CDR3 DNA is TGTGCCAGCAGCCGGGGACACAACAATCAGCCCCAGCATTTT. Amino acid sequence: CASSRGHNNQPQHF.

This clonotype was detected only a few times. A much larger clone differs from this one at a single base, so this may be a read error. The V gene is TRBV12-3 or TRBV12-4, the J gene TRBJ2-1; either TRBD1 or TRBD2 may supply D (6 bases each). Trimming took off 7 bases at V and 7 bases at J, with 17 bases between the two ends. This CDR3 is built from 14 residues. The CDR3 sequence: CASNFVGGRNEQFF. The CDR3 DNA reads as TGTGCCAGCAATTTCGTGGGGGGCCGGAATGAGCAGTTCTTC.

The table lists this clonotype with many counts. The CDR3 here is CSAKLLRGNSPLHF. The CDR3 DNA is TGCAGTGCCAAGCTGCTCCGGGGGAATTCACCCCTCCACTTT. V gene TRBV20-1 combines with J gene TRBJ1-6; weak D call: TRBD1 (5 bases). Germline loops: CDR1 DFQATT, CDR2 SNEGSKA (reference sequence). V lost 6 bases to trimming and J lost 7 bases, with 16 bases between them. This CDR3 spans 14 amino acids.

The rearrangement uses TRBV7-9 and TRBJ2-1; 9 positions agree with TRBD1. Trimming removed 3 bases from V and 6 bases from J; junction bases left unmatched: 12. The CDR3 is 17 amino acids. From germline, CDR1 is SEHNR and CDR2 FQNEAQ (reference sequence). CDR3 region: CASSFSPGQGLSNEQFF. As DNA, the CDR3 is TGTGCCAGCAGCTTTTCCCCCGGACAGGGGTTGTCCAATGAGCAGTTCTTC.

This clonotype was counted only a few times. This chain joins TRBV18 and TRBJ2-7, with D possibly TRBD1 on 6 matching bases. The germline gives CDR1 KGHSH, CDR2 LQKENI. This CDR3 contains 15 residues. V gave up 3 bases and J gave up 6 bases, with 18 bases separating them. The CDR3 bases are TGTGCCAGCTCACCTCCAACAGGGTCGCCATCCGAGCAGTACTTC. Translation gives CASSPPTGSPSEQYF.

This clonotype has a count of ten or more. V and J are TRBV12-3 or TRBV12-4 and TRBJ1-2, with D perhaps matching TRBD1 (6 bases). CDR3 length: 15 amino acids. V was cut by 2 bases and J by 2 bases, with 12 bases left in between. The CDR3 nucleotides read TGTGCCAGCAGTTTATTCCAGGGGCGGAACTATGGCTACACCTTC. This codes for CASSLFQGRNYGYTF.

Ten or more counts support this clonotype. V usage is TRBV20-1 and J usage is TRBJ1-5; weak D call: TRBD1 (5 bases). CDR1 and CDR2 from the germline V gene are DFQATT and SNEGSKA (reference sequence). This CDR3 spans 13 amino acids. Trimming shortened V by 6 bases and J by 3 bases, and 12 bases separated the two germline ends. Here the CDR3 reads CSATGTNNQPQHF. The CDR3 DNA follows: TGCAGTGCCACCGGGACGAACAATCAGCCCCAGCATTTT.

This clonotype was found many times. The chain couples TRBV28 to TRBJ2-7; TRBD2 matches at 10 bases. This CDR3 spans 16 amino acids. Per germline, CDR1 MDHEN and CDR2 SYDVKM. In DNA form, the CDR3 reads TGTGGCAGAAATAAGGTACTAGCGGGGTGTCACTACGAGCAGTACTTC. This gives the protein CGRNKVLAGCHYEQYF. Supplemented by reference TRBV28 and TRBJ2-7, the full variable domain reads DVKVTQSSRYLVKRTGEKVFLECVQDMDHENMFWYRQDPGLGLRLIYFSYDVKMKEKGDIPEGYSVSREKKERFSLILESASTNQTSMYLCGRNKVLAGCHYEQYFGPGTRLTVT.

This clonotype was seen many times. The rearrangement links TRBV6-1 to TRBJ2-7; D gene uncertain. The CDR3 is 14 residues long. Looked up from germline, CDR1 is MNHNS and CDR2 is SASEGT. Deletions cut 5 bases from V and 2 bases from J, with 13 bases between. CDR3 DNA: TGTGCCAGCAGTCCCGCTACACCACCCTACGAGCAGTACTTC. Translation: CASSPATPPYEQYF.

The chain recombines TRBV29-1 with TRBJ2-1; 8 bases fit TRBD1. Germline CDR1 reads SQVTM; CDR2 reads ANQGSEA. J lost 7 bases, V lost 7 bases, and 3 bases had no gene match. The CDR3 spans 11 residues. The CDR3 loop reads CSGDRWNEQFF. The CDR3 DNA reads as TGCAGCGGGGACAGGTGGAATGAGCAGTTCTTC.

This clonotype showed up many times. The V and J genes are TRBV10-3 and TRBJ2-4; 8 bases map to TRBD1. J was trimmed by 7 bases and V by 3 bases; bases with no gene match: 5. The germline CDR1 and CDR2 sequences are ENHRY and SYGVKD. The CDR3 is made up of 14 amino acids. CDR3 sequence: CAISDGRDRNIQYF. CDR3 bases: TGTGCCATCAGTGATGGCCGGGACAGGAACATTCAGTACTTC.

This clonotype has a handful of counts. The chain recombines TRBV9 with TRBJ2-5, with D perhaps given as TRBD1 or TRBD2 (6 bases each). The CDR3 has 16 amino acids. The germline V and J ends were trimmed by 4 bases and 4 bases, with 20 bases remaining between them. In germline, CDR1 is SGDLS, CDR2 YYNGEE. The CDR3 DNA reads as TGTGCCAGCAGCCCTCAGGCGATGGGGGGCCGAGAGACCCAGTACTTC. Translating it yields CASSPQAMGGRETQYF.